These 17 T cell receptor beta chains originate from one sample sequenced in a study of T cell clonotyping in hematopoietic cell transplantation. The table came from immunoSEQ multiplex PCR; TCRdb's copy has only in-frame clones and leaves some out. The profile shows over 5,000 clones, more than 75% of them singletons. Time point described: recipient sample about 28 days before transplant, after cytoreduction. Material: peripheral blood mononuclear cells, obtained before stem cell transplant. The receptor source for this set is a man aged 55 to 69 with acute myeloid leukemia. Some clones in this sample may be carry-over from other donors' samples.

This clone has more than one count but fewer than ten. The rearrangement links TRBV4-3 to TRBJ1-2; a weak D match, TRBD1 (5 bases). The CDR3 has 15 residues. Looked up from germline, CDR1 is LGHNA and CDR2 is YSLEER. Trimming took 0 bases from V and 2 from J, leaving 10 bases between them. Here the CDR3 reads CASSQDGGRNYGYTF. For the CDR3, the DNA is TGCGCCAGCAGCCAAGATGGGGGTAGAAACTATGGCTACACCTTC.

J is TRBJ2-3 and V is TRBV4-3; no clear D gene. V was cut by 0 bases and J by 3 bases, with 7 bases left in between. The CDR3 has 14 residues. Germline CDR1 reads LGHNA; CDR2 reads YSLEER. Written as DNA, the CDR3 is TGCGCCAGCAGCCAAGATCCCGGAACAGATACGCAGTATTTT. It translates to CASSQDPGTDTQYF.

The rearrangement links TRBV11-2 to TRBJ2-7, with 8 bases aligning to TRBD1. Looked up from germline, CDR1 is SGHAT and CDR2 is FQNNGV. With 5 bases clipped from V and 2 bases from J, the junction kept 5 bases outside the gene matches. The CDR3 consists of 14 residues. CDR3 in DNA: TGTGCCAGCAGCATTGACAGGGGTCCCTACGAGCAGTACTTC. It specifies CASSIDRGPYEQYF.

For the CDR3, the DNA is TGCGCCAGCAGCTTGCTAACAGGACGGGACGAGCAGTACTTC. Residues: CASSLLTGRDEQYF. The chain employs TRBV5-1 and TRBJ2-7, with D possibly matching TRBD1 (5 bases). Germline V gene lookup returns CDR1 SGHRS and CDR2 YFSETQ. Trimming cost V 1 base and J 5 bases, with 13 bases left between them. The CDR3 has 14 amino acids.

The chain has TRBV6-5 and TRBJ1-5; 8 nucleotides line up with TRBD1. Germline loops: CDR1 MNHEY, CDR2 SVGAGI. V gave up 4 bases and J gave up 4 bases; unmatched junction bases: 6. The CDR3 is made up of 15 amino acids. The CDR3 region has the DNA TGTGCCAGCAGTTCGACCGGGACAGGAAATCAGCCCCAGCATTTT. Protein product: CASSSTGTGNQPQHF.

This chain connects TRBV28 to TRBJ1-1, with a possible D match to TRBD1 (6 bases). CDR1 and CDR2 (germline): MDHEN, SYDVKM. The CDR3 is made up of 12 amino acids. The V end was cut by 10 bases, the J end by 1 base, with 10 bases between. The CDR3 DNA follows: TGTGCCATTAAGGGGGGGAACACTGAAGCTTTCTTT. Amino acids: CAIKGGNTEAFF. Using reference TRBV28 and TRBJ1-1 for the parts outside the CDR3, the full variable domain is DVKVTQSSRYLVKRTGEKVFLECVQDMDHENMFWYRQDPGLGLRLIYFSYDVKMKEKGDIPEGYSVSREKKERFSLILESASTNQTSMYLCAIKGGNTEAFFGQGTRLTVV.

This CDR3 reads CASSRDSESNQPQHF. The DNA for the CDR3 is TGCGCCAGCAGCCGGGACAGCGAGAGCAATCAGCCCCAGCATTTT. The rearrangement links TRBV5-1 to TRBJ1-5; 7 positions match TRBD1. V lost 4 bases to trimming and J lost 1 base; unmatched junction nucleotides: 5. The germline CDR1 and CDR2 sequences are SGHRS and YFSETQ. CDR3 length: 15 amino acids.

The rearrangement joins TRBV27 to TRBJ1-6; no clear D. This CDR3 comprises 12 residues. Germline-derived CDR1 and CDR2 are MNHEY and SMNVEV (reference sequence). V shed 7 bases and J shed 8 bases, with 9 bases lying between them. CDR3 coding DNA: TGTGCCAGCAAGAGGGAGTATTCACCCCTCCACTTT. Amino acids: CASKREYSPLHF.

This clone was detected only a few times. The chain carries TRBV5-4 and TRBJ2-7, with D possibly matching TRBD2 (6 bases). The CDR3 extends over 14 amino acids. Trimming removed 2 bases at V and 6 bases at J, with 15 bases between. The germline V gene encodes CDR1 SGHNT and CDR2 YYREEE (reference sequence). In nucleotides, the CDR3 is TGTGCCAGCAGCTTCGGAGGGAGCCAAGGCGAGCAGTACTTC. It is translated as CASSFGGSQGEQYF.

The V gene is TRBV5-1, the J gene TRBJ2-3; D gene ambiguous. Germline-derived CDR1 and CDR2 are SGHRS and YFSETQ. The CDR3 loop spans 13 amino acids. Trimming pared 4 bases from V and 0 bases from J, leaving 6 bases between. The CDR3 here is CASSHGSTDTQYF. DNA of the CDR3: TGCGCCAGCAGCCACGGCAGCACAGATACGCAGTATTTT.

This clone was counted between two and nine times. The V and J genes are TRBV13 and TRBJ1-1; D remains ambiguous. CDR1 and CDR2 from the germline V gene are PRHDT and FYEKMQ (reference sequence). The germline V and J ends were trimmed by 4 bases and 4 bases, with 13 bases remaining between them. The CDR3 extends over 14 amino acids. CDR3 coding DNA: TGTGCCAGCAGCTATTCTGTGGATGGCACTGAAGCTTTCTTT. This translates into CASSYSVDGTEAFF.

The gene calls are TRBV7-2 and TRBJ2-1; D possibly corresponds to TRBD2 (5 bases). Trimming took off 5 bases at V and 2 bases at J, with 13 bases between the two ends. Germline V CDR1 and CDR2: SGHTA, FQGNSA. There are 15 residues in the CDR3. The CDR3 nucleotides are TGTGCCAGCAGCCCGAGCGGCGGAGCCTACAATGAGCAGTTCTTC. Translating gives CASSPSGGAYNEQFF.

This chain connects TRBV9 to TRBJ2-1; 10 bases align to TRBD2. Per the germline V gene, CDR1 is SGDLS and CDR2 is YYNGEE. CDR3 size: 19 residues. The trim removed 3 bases at V and 1 base at J, leaving 13 bases unmatched. CDR3 in amino acids: CASSGEGASGSKSYNEQFF. The DNA of the CDR3 is TGTGCCAGCAGCGGGGAAGGGGCTAGCGGGAGTAAGTCCTACAATGAGCAGTTCTTC.

The J gene is TRBJ2-3, the V gene TRBV6-4; the D gene is possibly TRBD1 (6 bases). V was shortened by 4 bases and J by 4 bases, with 9 bases between the two germline ends. The CDR3 is 13 residues long. CDR1 and CDR2 from the germline V gene are MRHNA and SNTAGT. The CDR3 sequence is CASSAQGPDTQYF. CDR3 nucleotide sequence: TGTGCCAGCAGTGCACAGGGTCCAGATACGCAGTATTTT.

The chain uses TRBV5-1 and TRBJ2-5, with TRBD2 as a possible D gene (6 bases). Germline V gene data show CDR1 as SGHRS and CDR2 as YFSETQ. The V end lost 4 bases, the J end lost 4 bases, and 8 bases lay between the germline ends. This CDR3 has 12 amino acids. Here the CDR3 DNA reads TGCGCCAGCAGCCCGGAGGGAGAGACCCAGTACTTC. Amino acid sequence: CASSPEGETQYF. Full variable domain (missing parts from reference TRBV5-1 and TRBJ2-5): KAGVTQTPRYLIKTRGQQVTLSCSPISGHRSVSWYQQTPGQGLQFLFEYFSETQRNKGNFPGRFSGRQFSNSRSEMNVSTLELGDSALYLCASSPEGETQYFGPGTRLLVL.

This clone was counted a few times. The V and J genes are TRBV2 and TRBJ1-5; 7 nucleotides agree with TRBD1. This CDR3 has 15 amino acids. CDR1 and CDR2 from the germline V gene are SNHLY and FYNNEI. V dropped 2 bases and J dropped 2; count of bases not matched to a gene: 3. In nucleotides, the CDR3 is TGTGCCAGCAGTGAAAGGGGGCTGGGCAATCAGCCCCAGCATTTT. Protein sequence: CASSERGLGNQPQHF.

The chain has TRBV2 and TRBJ2-5; 10 bases match TRBD2. V lost 1 base to trimming and J lost 0 bases; unmatched junction nucleotides: 11. Germline loops: CDR1 SNHLY, CDR2 FYNNEI. This CDR3 region has 19 residues. CDR3: CASSEEVLAGAEYQETQYF. The DNA for the CDR3 is TGTGCCAGCAGTGAAGAAGTCCTAGCGGGGGCCGAGTACCAAGAGACCCAGTACTTC.